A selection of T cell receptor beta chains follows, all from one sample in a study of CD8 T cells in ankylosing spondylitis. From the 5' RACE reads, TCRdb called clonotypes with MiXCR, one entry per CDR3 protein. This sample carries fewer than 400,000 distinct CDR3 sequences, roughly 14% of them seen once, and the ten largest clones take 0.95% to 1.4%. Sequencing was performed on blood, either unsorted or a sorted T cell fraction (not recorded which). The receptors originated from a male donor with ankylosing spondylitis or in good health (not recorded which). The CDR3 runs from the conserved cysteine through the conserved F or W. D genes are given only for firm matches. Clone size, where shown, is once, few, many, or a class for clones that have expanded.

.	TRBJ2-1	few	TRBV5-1	CASSLAPGPAYNEQFF	TGCGCCAGCAGCTTGGCACCCGGACCAGCCTACAATGAGCAGTTCTTC
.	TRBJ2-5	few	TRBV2	CASTFGQPQETQYF	TGTGCCAGCACCTTTGGACAACCACAAGAGACCCAGTACTTC
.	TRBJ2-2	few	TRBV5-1	CASSLGARVEGGELFF	TGCGCCAGCAGCTTGGGGGCCAGGGTGGAAGGCGGGGAGCTGTTTTTT
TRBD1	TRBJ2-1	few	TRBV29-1	CSAARGPDNEQFF	TGCAGCGCCGCCAGGGGGCCTGACAATGAGCAGTTCTTC
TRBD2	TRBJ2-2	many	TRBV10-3	CAISGTLAAGELFF	TGTGCCATCAGTGGAACACTAGCGGCCGGGGAGCTGTTTTTT
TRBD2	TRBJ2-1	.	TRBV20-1	CSAQRSGRSYNEQFF	TGCAGTGCCCAGAGGAGCGGGAGGTCCTACAATGAGCAGTTCTTC
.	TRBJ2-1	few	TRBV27	CASSHGTGTINEQFF	TGTGCCAGCAGTCATGGGACCGGTACCATCAATGAGCAGTTCTTC
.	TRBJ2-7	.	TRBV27	CASKPQGSYEQYF	TGTGCCAGCAAGCCTCAAGGTTCCTACGAGCAGTACTTC
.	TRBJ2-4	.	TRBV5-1	CASSLDRVNIQYF	TGCGCCAGCAGCTTGGACAGGGTGAACATTCAGTACTTC
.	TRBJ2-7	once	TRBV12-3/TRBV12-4	CASRSGGFSYEQYF	TGTGCCAGCAGGAGTGGGGGGTTCTCCTACGAGCAGTACTTC
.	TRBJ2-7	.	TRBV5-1	CASSLVEQGGYEQYF	TGCGCCAGCAGCTTGGTGGAGCAGGGTGGCTACGAGCAGTACTTC
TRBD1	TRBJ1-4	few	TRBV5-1	CASSLDRGSEKLFF	TGCGCCAGCAGCTTGGACAGGGGATCTGAAAAACTGTTTTTT
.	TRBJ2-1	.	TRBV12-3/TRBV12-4	CASSFGGLVNEQFF	TGTGCCAGCAGCTTTGGGGGACTCGTCAATGAGCAGTTCTTC
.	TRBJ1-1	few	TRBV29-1	CSVESRGGTEAFF	TGCAGCGTTGAATCTCGGGGGGGGACTGAAGCTTTCTTT
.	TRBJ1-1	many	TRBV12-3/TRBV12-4	CASSFLPRSGEAFF	TGTGCCAGCAGTTTTCTGCCGAGGAGTGGAGAAGCTTTCTTT
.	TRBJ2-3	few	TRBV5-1	CASSPRTRTTDTQYF	TGCGCCAGCAGCCCCCGGACCCGAACCACAGATACGCAGTATTTT
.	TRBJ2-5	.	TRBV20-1	CSASLADQETQYF	TGCAGTGCCTCCCTCGCCGACCAAGAGACCCAGTACTTC